These 16 T cell receptor beta chains originate from one sample sequenced in a study of cytomegalovirus exposure and HLA in healthy donors. The repertoire was sequenced with immunoSEQ multiplex PCR; TCRdb's copy has only in-frame clones and lacks some. Of tens of thousands of clones listed, over 85% are singletons. Material for sequencing was PBMCs. Receptors originate from a woman aged 18-29 years in good health and CMV-seronegative.

This chain links TRBV6-6 with TRBJ1-5, with a weak D call TRBD1 (5 bases). This CDR3 spans 14 amino acids. Germline-derived CDR1 and CDR2 are MNHNY and SVGAGI (reference sequence). The ends were cut back, 5 bases at V and 3 bases at J, with 11 bases in the middle. CDR3 region: CASSIRQNNQPQHF. CDR3 sequence (DNA): TGTGCCAGCAGTATAAGACAGAACAATCAGCCCCAGCATTTT.

This chain uses TRBV28 with TRBJ1-5; TRBD1 is a possible D gene (5 bases). V was clipped by 7 bases and J by 7 bases, with 14 bases between them. This CDR3 contains 13 residues. The V gene's germline CDR1 is MDHEN and CDR2 SYDVKM. The CDR3 loop is CASTGVFDQPQHF. Here the CDR3 DNA reads TGTGCCAGCACGGGGGTATTCGACCAGCCCCAGCATTTT.

The rearrangement links TRBV19 to TRBJ1-4; no clear D. Per the germline V gene, CDR1 is LNHDA and CDR2 is SQIVND (reference sequence). The CDR3 runs to 16 residues. With 5 bases removed from V and 1 base from J, the gap between germline ends came to 14 bases. CDR3 nucleotide sequence: TGTGCCAGTAGTCGAAAAGCGGGCCTAACTAATGAAAAACTGTTTTTT. Encoded protein: CASSRKAGLTNEKLFF.

V and J are TRBV29-1 and TRBJ2-7, with D possibly being TRBD2 (5 bases). Looked up from germline, CDR1 is SQVTM and CDR2 is ANQGSEA. V lost 6 bases and J lost 6, with 12 bases in between. The CDR3 runs to 11 residues. This CDR3 is CSVPIGIEQYF. The CDR3 DNA sequence: TGCAGCGTCCCTATCGGGATCGAGCAGTACTTC.

The chain joins TRBV2 to TRBJ1-5; D is unclear. In germline, CDR1 is SNHLY, CDR2 FYNNEI. Deletions cut 5 bases from V and 4 bases from J, with 9 bases between. There are 13 residues in the CDR3. The CDR3 DNA reads TGTGCCAGCAGTACCTACTCTAATCAGCCCCAGCATTTT. The encoded protein is CASSTYSNQPQHF. Using reference TRBV2 and TRBJ1-5 for the parts outside the CDR3, the full variable domain is EPEVTQTPSHQVTQMGQEVILRCVPISNHLYFYWYRQILGQKVEFLVSFYNNEISEKSEIFDDQFSVERPDGSNFTLKIRSTKLEDSAMYFCASSTYSNQPQHFGDGTRLSIL.

The CDR3 sequence is CASSLAHSGVPYEQYF. In DNA form, the CDR3 reads TGTGCCAGCAGCTTAGCCCACAGCGGGGTCCCCTACGAGCAGTACTTC. The chain has TRBV7-9 and TRBJ2-7; 7 bases agree with TRBD2. V lost 0 bases, J lost 2 bases, and 7 bases stayed unmatched. Germline loops: CDR1 SEHNR, CDR2 FQNEAQ (reference sequence). This CDR3 has 16 amino acids. The whole variable domain, remainder taken from reference TRBV7-9 and TRBJ2-7, is DTGVSQNPRHKITKRGQNVTFRCDPISEHNRLYWYRQTLGQGPEFLTYFQNEAQLEKSRLLSDRFSAERPKGSFSTLEIQRTEQGDSAMYLCASSLAHSGVPYEQYFGPGTRLTVT.

This clone appeared a few times. The chain employs TRBV7-2 and TRBJ1-1, with D perhaps matching TRBD1 (6 bases). With 5 bases removed from V and 0 bases from J, the gap between germline ends came to 19 bases. The CDR3 totals 17 residues. Germline lookup yields CDR1 SGHTA and CDR2 FQGNSA. The CDR3 coding sequence is TGTGCCAGCAGCCCAAAAACACCGACAGGAGTGAACACTGAAGCTTTCTTT. Translating it yields CASSPKTPTGVNTEAFF.

The chain combines TRBV19 with TRBJ2-7; TRBD2 matches 7 bases. This CDR3 contains 13 residues. CDR1 and CDR2 (germline): LNHDA, SQIVND (reference sequence). Trimming took 5 bases from V and 12 from J; bases not matched to a gene: 13. CDR3 in amino acids: CASSSGLEGSRYF. The DNA of the CDR3 is TGTGCCAGTAGTTCCGGACTAGAGGGTTCCCGGTACTTC.

The rearrangement uses TRBV27 and TRBJ2-5; 10 bases are shared with TRBD1. Germline V gene data show CDR1 as MNHEY and CDR2 as SMNVEV (reference sequence). Germline trimming cut 5 bases from V and 4 bases from J; bases unmatched to any gene: 1. The CDR3 length is 13 residues. The CDR3, as DNA: TGTGCCAGCAGTGGGACAGGGGTAGAGACCCAGTACTTC. Translating it yields CASSGTGVETQYF.

V and J are TRBV28 and TRBJ2-7; D uncertain. The V gene's germline CDR1 is MDHEN and CDR2 SYDVKM. CDR3 length: 11 residues. The germline V and J ends were trimmed by 6 bases and 7 bases, with 10 bases remaining between them. The CDR3 nucleotides read TGTGCCAGCAGCCGATTTGAGGAGCAGTACTTC. The encoded protein is CASSRFEEQYF.

This clone was recorded once. The V and J genes are TRBV6-1 and TRBJ1-2, with D perhaps matching TRBD1 (6 bases). The germline CDR1 and CDR2 sequences are MNHNS and SASEGT. The CDR3 totals 16 residues. With 2 bases removed from V and 2 bases from J, the gap between germline ends came to 15 bases. CDR3 amino acids: CASSEFSGQGNYGYTF. CDR3 coding DNA: TGTGCCAGCAGTGAATTTTCGGGACAAGGAAACTATGGCTACACCTTC.

V is TRBV2 and J is TRBJ2-2; possibly TRBD2 for D (5 bases). V shed 3 bases and J shed 3 bases, with 8 bases lying between them. Germline V CDR1 and CDR2: SNHLY, FYNNEI. CDR3 size: 14 residues. Written as DNA, the CDR3 is TGTGCCAGCAGTGAGAGGCGGGACACCGGGGAGCTGTTTTTT. It yields the protein CASSERRDTGELFF.

This chain uses TRBV2 with TRBJ2-7; 7 bases map to TRBD1. This CDR3 contains 14 residues. Germline trimming cut 5 bases from V and 2 bases from J; bases unmatched to any gene: 6. CDR1 is SNHLY and CDR2 is FYNNEI in the germline V gene. The CDR3 loop reads CASSRDSAPYEQYF. CDR3 bases: TGTGCCAGCAGTCGGGACAGCGCTCCCTACGAGCAGTACTTC. Full variable domain (missing parts from reference TRBV2 and TRBJ2-7): EPEVTQTPSHQVTQMGQEVILRCVPISNHLYFYWYRQILGQKVEFLVSFYNNEISEKSEIFDDQFSVERPDGSNFTLKIRSTKLEDSAMYFCASSRDSAPYEQYFGPGTRLTVT.

The chain links TRBV10-1 to TRBJ2-7; TRBD1 matches at 7 bases. Germline V lookup: CDR1 WNHNN, CDR2 SYGVQD (reference sequence). The J segment lost 0 bases and the V segment lost 5 bases, leaving 10 bases of the junction unmatched. CDR3 length: 16 residues. For the CDR3, the DNA is TGCGCCAGCAGTCTTGACCGGGACAGACCCTCCTACGAGCAGTACTTC. Translated: CASSLDRDRPSYEQYF.

The V gene is TRBV28, the J gene TRBJ1-4; D is unclear. Trimming removed 5 bases at V and 10 bases at J, with 17 bases between. The length of the CDR3 is 14 residues. From germline, CDR1 is MDHEN and CDR2 SYDVKM. The CDR3 reads CASSPSLGLSKLFF. The CDR3, as DNA: TGTGCCAGCAGTCCCTCCCTTGGCCTGTCAAAACTGTTTTTT.

V is TRBV5-1 and J is TRBJ2-1, with D perhaps TRBD2 (6 bases). This CDR3 is built from 16 residues. With 4 bases removed from V and 1 base from J, the gap between germline ends came to 15 bases. Germline CDR1 SGHRS, CDR2 YFSETQ. The CDR3 sequence: CASSRGERASYNEQFF. The CDR3 region has the DNA TGCGCCAGCAGCCGCGGGGAAAGGGCATCCTACAATGAGCAGTTCTTC.